A selection of T cell receptor beta chains follows, all from one sample in a study of T cell changes during pregnancy in multiple sclerosis. Method: immunoSEQ multiplex PCR; TCRdb's copy keeps in-frame clones and lacks some. This table holds about 61,000 clones, just under 90% found once. Here the sequenced sample was peripheral blood, taken in the first trimester of pregnancy. The receptors here all came from a female donor in good health, enrolled as a control in a pregnancy study. Both conserved end residues are part of each CDR3. D genes are given only for firm matches. For some rows the clone size is stated as once, few or many, or as a class when expanded; others skip it.

-,TRBV12-5,TRBJ1-5,-,TGTGCTAGTGGTTTGGGGACAAGGAATCAGCCCCAGCATTTT,CASGLGTRNQPQHF
TRBD1,TRBV9,TRBJ1-6,-,TGTGCCAGCGCCACAGGGGGCTCTTCACCCCTCCACTTT,CASATGGSSPLHF
TRBD1,TRBV5-8,TRBJ1-1,-,TGTGCCAGCAGCCTAGGAGACAGGGCGACGACTGAAGCTTTCTTT,CASSLGDRATTEAFF
-,TRBV30,TRBJ2-3,-,TGTGCCTGGAGATTAATGGGACTTTCAGATACGCAGTATTTT,CAWRLMGLSDTQYF
-,TRBV9,TRBJ1-2,-,TGTGCCAGCAGCGTAGGGTCCGGGATCATTGGCTACACCTTC,CASSVGSGIIGYTF
TRBD1,TRBV11-3,TRBJ2-1,-,TGTGCCAGCAGCTTAATGTGGTCGGGACAGGGGTTAGGCGAGCAGTTCTTC,CASSLMWSGQGLGEQFF
-,TRBV12-5,TRBJ1-3,-,TGTGCTAGTGGTTTGACCCTGGGCCGCTCTGGAAACACCATATATTTT,CASGLTLGRSGNTIYF
-,TRBV12-5,TRBJ1-1,-,TGTGCTAGTGGTTTGTCCCGGGGATCGAACACTGAAGCTTTCTTT,CASGLSRGSNTEAFF
-,TRBV9,TRBJ1-2,-,TGTGCCAGCAGAGGGGTTATTTATGGCTACACCTTC,CASRGVIYGYTF
-,TRBV7-2,TRBJ1-6,-,TGTGCCAGCAGCTTAGATAGAGGAGGGGAGCTCCTCCACTTT,CASSLDRGGELLHF
-,TRBV4-1,TRBJ1-2,-,TGCGCCAGCAGCCAAGGGACTAAATATGGCTACACCTTC,CASSQGTKYGYTF
TRBD1,TRBV19,TRBJ2-2,-,TGTGCCAGTAGTCCGGCGGACAGGGTCACCGGGGAGCTGTTTTTT,CASSPADRVTGELFF
-,TRBV7-9,TRBJ1-5,-,TGTGCCAGTGGGGGGAGGGATGGCAATCAGCCCCAGCATTTT,CASGGRDGNQPQHF
TRBD1,TRBV13,TRBJ1-1,-,TGTGCCAGCAGCCTCGGACAGGGGGCTTTGAACACTGAAGCTTTCTTT,CASSLGQGALNTEAFF
-,TRBV11-3,TRBJ1-2,medium-sized,TGTGCCAGCAGCTTAGAGGGCAGGGGCGGAGACTATGGCTACACCTTC,CASSLEGRGGDYGYTF
-,TRBV4-1,TRBJ2-7,-,TGCGCCAGCAGCCCGCAGGGGTCCTACGAGCAGTACTTC,CASSPQGSYEQYF
TRBD2,TRBV4-2,TRBJ2-5,-,TGTGCCAGCAGCCAAGATCGGGGACTAGATGGGGAGACCCAGTACTTC,CASSQDRGLDGETQYF
-,TRBV25-1,TRBJ2-7,few,TGTGCCAGCAGTGATACCGGGACACCTTTTTACGAGCAGTACTTC,CASSDTGTPFYEQYF
-,TRBV15,TRBJ1-3,-,TGTGCCACCAGCAGAGCACGGAACACCATATATTTT,CATSRARNTIYF
-,TRBV7-6,TRBJ2-4,-,TGTGCCAGCAGCTTAGGAGGGGGGGCAAGTAACATTCAGTACTTC,CASSLGGGASNIQYF
-,TRBV2,TRBJ1-2,few,TGTGCCAGCAGTGCGCAAGCCTTTGAAGGCTACACCTTC,CASSAQAFEGYTF
-,TRBV19,TRBJ1-1,-,TGTGCCAGTAGCACGATGACGGGGACTGAAGCTTTCTTT,CASSTMTGTEAFF
TRBD2,TRBV5-4,TRBJ2-1,-,TGTGCCAGCAGCTCACTAGCGGGGGGGCGCAATGAGCAGTTCTTC,CASSSLAGGRNEQFF
-,TRBV4-1,TRBJ1-1,-,TGCGCCAGCAGCCAGCCGGGTCGAACTGGAAACACTGAAGCTTTCTTT,CASSQPGRTGNTEAFF
-,TRBV11-2,TRBJ2-1,-,TGTGCCAGCAGCCACCCGGGGGGCCCCTACAATGAGCAGTTCTTC,CASSHPGGPYNEQFF
TRBD1,TRBV15,TRBJ2-7,-,TGTGCCACCAGCCAGGACAGGGGGCCCCACGAGCAGTACTTC,CATSQDRGPHEQYF
TRBD2,TRBV19,TRBJ2-5,-,TGTGCCAGTAGTGGACTAGCGGGGGGTCAGGAGACCCAGTACTTC,CASSGLAGGQETQYF
TRBD1,TRBV7-9,TRBJ1-1,-,TGTGCCAGCAGCGAGGGACAGGGGGCAACTGAAGCTTTCTTT,CASSEGQGATEAFF
-,TRBV7-6,TRBJ1-2,-,TGTGCCAGCAGCTCCCTCGGGGGGCCGGGAGGCTACACCTTC,CASSSLGGPGGYTF
-,TRBV6-5,TRBJ2-7,-,TGTGCCAGCAGCCGGTTGGAGCTTCTCTACGAGCAGTACTTC,CASSRLELLYEQYF
TRBD1,TRBV7-3,TRBJ2-5,-,TGTGCCAGCAGCTCCGACAGGGGGGAGACCCAGTACTTC,CASSSDRGETQYF
TRBD2,TRBV5-1,TRBJ2-5,-,TGCGCCAGCAGCCCGATGGGACTAGCGCAAGAGACCCAGTACTTC,CASSPMGLAQETQYF
TRBD1,TRBV4-3,TRBJ2-2,-,TGCGCCAGCAGCCACCTCTACAGGGGCACCGGGGAGCTGTTTTTT,CASSHLYRGTGELFF
TRBD2,TRBV5-6,TRBJ2-5,-,TGTGCCAGCAGCCCCCCCGGCGGGGGGTGGGGAGAGACCCAGTACTTC,CASSPPGGGWGETQYF
-,TRBV7-8,TRBJ2-1,-,TGTGCCAGCAGCTCTCCCAGCGGGACACTTCTTGGGGATGAGCAGTTCTTC,CASSSPSGTLLGDEQFF
TRBD1,TRBV25-1,TRBJ1-2,few,TGTGCCAGCAGTGAGGCACCGGGACAGCTAAACTATGGCTACACCTTC,CASSEAPGQLNYGYTF
-,TRBV29-1,TRBJ1-2,-,TGCAGCGTTGAAGATCCCCTGGGGGCTCGTGGCTACACCTTC,CSVEDPLGARGYTF
TRBD2,TRBV7-9,TRBJ2-6,-,TGTGCCAGCAGCTCAAACCTAGCGGGGGCTTCTGGGGCCAACGTCCTGACTTTC,CASSSNLAGASGANVLTF
-,TRBV30,TRBJ1-2,-,TGTGCCTGGGGCCAGTATGGCTACACCTTC,CAWGQYGYTF
-,TRBV9,TRBJ2-4,-,TGTGCCAGCAGCGAGGGGGGGACCGGGACAGGAAACATTCAGTACTTC,CASSEGGTGTGNIQYF
TRBD1,TRBV7-2,TRBJ2-7,-,TGTGCCAGCAGCGCAGAGGGGGCCCGGGAGCAGTACTTC,CASSAEGAREQYF
TRBD1,TRBV4-1,TRBJ2-7,-,TGCGCCAGCAGCCAAGAGTTCAGGGGGCCCTCCTACGAGCAGTACTTC,CASSQEFRGPSYEQYF